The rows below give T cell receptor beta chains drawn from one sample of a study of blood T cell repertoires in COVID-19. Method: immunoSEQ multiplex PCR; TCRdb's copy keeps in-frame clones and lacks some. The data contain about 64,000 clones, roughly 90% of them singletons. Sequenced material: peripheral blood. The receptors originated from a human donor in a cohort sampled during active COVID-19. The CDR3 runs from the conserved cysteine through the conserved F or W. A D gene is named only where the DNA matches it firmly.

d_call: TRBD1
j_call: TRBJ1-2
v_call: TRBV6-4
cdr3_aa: CASSANRGGYTF

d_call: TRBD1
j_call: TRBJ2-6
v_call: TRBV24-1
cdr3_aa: CATSRRTGEPGANVLTF

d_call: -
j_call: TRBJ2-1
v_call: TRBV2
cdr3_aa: CASSATYNEQFF

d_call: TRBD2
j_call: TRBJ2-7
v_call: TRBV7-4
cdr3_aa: CASGQPGLADRCGYEQYF

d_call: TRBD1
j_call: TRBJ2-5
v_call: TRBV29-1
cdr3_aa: CSGGRTGSETQYF

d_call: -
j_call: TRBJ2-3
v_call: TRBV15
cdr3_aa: CATSRDGSGTDTQYF

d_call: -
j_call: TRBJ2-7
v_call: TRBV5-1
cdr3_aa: CASSDGGSSLEQYF

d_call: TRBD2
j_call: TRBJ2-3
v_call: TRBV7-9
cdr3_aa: CASSSTAGAADTQYF

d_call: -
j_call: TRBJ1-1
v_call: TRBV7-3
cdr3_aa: CASSLSRNTEAFF

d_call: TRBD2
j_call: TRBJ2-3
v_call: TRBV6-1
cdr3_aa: CASSELAGVPDTQYF

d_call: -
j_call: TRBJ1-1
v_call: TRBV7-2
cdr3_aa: CASRARQTGWNTEAFF

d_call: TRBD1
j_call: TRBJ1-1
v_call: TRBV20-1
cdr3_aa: CSASGDSRIMNTEAFF

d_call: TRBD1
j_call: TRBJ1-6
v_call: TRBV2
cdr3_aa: CASRPGQNNSPLHF

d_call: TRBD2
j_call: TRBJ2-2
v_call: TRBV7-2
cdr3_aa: CASSRQRSGRDSTGELFF

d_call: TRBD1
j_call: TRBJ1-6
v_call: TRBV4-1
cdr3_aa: CASSLSPGQGKSPLHF

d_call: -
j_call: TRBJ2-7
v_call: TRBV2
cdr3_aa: CASRYKSFYEQYF

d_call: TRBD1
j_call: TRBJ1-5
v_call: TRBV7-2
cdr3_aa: CASSYRDSIQPQHF

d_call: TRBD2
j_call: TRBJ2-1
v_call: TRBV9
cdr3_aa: CASSVATSGLAGVYEQFF

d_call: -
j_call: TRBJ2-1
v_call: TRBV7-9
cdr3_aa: CASSLGLSYNEQFF

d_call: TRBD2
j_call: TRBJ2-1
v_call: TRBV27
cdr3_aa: CASSLRSSGSYNEQFF

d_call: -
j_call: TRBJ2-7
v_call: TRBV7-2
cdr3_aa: CASSARDLTYEQYF

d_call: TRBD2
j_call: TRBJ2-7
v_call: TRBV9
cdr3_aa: CASSPRTSGDREQYF

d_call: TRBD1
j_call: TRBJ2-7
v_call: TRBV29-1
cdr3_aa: CSVEDGQGASYEQYF

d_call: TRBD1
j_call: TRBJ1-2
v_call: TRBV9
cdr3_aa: CASSVEAGGNYGYTF

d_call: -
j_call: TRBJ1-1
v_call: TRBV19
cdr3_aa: CASSIKGGMWAFF

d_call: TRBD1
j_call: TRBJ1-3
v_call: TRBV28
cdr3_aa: CASRRTGVTGNTIYF

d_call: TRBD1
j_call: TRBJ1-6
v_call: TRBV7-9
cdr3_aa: CASSRLGTENSPLHF

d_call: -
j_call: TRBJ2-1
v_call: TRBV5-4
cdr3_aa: CASSPTKLTTRPQREQFF

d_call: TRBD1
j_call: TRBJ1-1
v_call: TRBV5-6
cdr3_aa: CASSLTGVGTEAFF

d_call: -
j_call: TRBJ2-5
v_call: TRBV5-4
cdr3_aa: CASSLDGSDQETQYF

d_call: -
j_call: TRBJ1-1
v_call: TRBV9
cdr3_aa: CASSSGRAPNTEAFF

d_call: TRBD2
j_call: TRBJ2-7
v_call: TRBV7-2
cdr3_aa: CASSRDYNYEQYF

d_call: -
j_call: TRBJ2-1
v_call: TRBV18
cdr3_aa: CASSPRMYEQFF

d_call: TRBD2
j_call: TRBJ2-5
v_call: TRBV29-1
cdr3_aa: CSVDGTSKETQYF

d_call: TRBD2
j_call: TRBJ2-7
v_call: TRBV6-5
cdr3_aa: CASSYSIRSGVWEQYF

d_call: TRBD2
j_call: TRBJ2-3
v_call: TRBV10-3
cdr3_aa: CAISWTSGSTDTQYF

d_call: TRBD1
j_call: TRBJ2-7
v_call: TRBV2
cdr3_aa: CASWTGDYEQYF

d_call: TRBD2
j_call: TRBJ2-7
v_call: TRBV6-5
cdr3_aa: CASKRTSGSYEQYF

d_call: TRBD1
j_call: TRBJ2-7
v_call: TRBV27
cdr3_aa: CASSPTGGPSYEQYF

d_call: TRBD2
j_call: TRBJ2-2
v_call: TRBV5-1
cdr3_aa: CASSLSLAGGTGELFF

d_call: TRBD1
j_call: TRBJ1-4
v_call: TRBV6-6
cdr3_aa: CASTGTVKEKLFF

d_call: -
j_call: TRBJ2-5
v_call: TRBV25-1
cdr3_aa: CASSVQGRTQYF

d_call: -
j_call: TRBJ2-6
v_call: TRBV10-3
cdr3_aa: CAISESTRVPGANVLTF

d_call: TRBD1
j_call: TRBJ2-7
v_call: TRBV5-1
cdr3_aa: CASSLGGDRPPYEQYF

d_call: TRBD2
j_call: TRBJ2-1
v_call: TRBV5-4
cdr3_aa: CASRQTSGSYEQFF

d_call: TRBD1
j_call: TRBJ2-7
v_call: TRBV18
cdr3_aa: CASSPLQGGNEQYF